In its sample, the clone carrying this TCR beta chain was seen many times. Its antigen is not known. This specimen comes from a study of tumor and adjacent non-tumor tissue in lung cancer. Across the whole study: On average, productive TCRbeta reads reached roughly 4.2 million per sample. Study-wide results and limits: Tumor tissue had significantly higher TCR diversity than normal lung.

No cell sorting was done before RNA was extracted from the tissue. Between August and November 2014, newly diagnosed, chemotherapy-naive lung cancer patients underwent thoracic surgery in China. Trimming removed 6 bases from V and 1 base from J, with 12 bases in between. The CDR3 totals 14 residues. The library came from three nested PCR rounds adapted from ARM-PCR protocols. TCRdb analysed the multiplex PCR reads with MiXCR anew, one entry per CDR3 protein. The sample carries about 110,000 distinct CDR3 sequences, roughly 74% recorded once. This chain connects TRBV12-3 or TRBV12-4 to TRBJ2-5, with D perhaps TRBD1 or TRBD2 (6 bases each). This sequence was found in a woman in her sixties or seventies with non-small cell lung cancer. The sample consisted of lung tumor tissue. CDR3 DNA sequence: TGTGCCAGCAGCCATAGGGGGGTCCAAGAGACCCAGTACTTC. The encoded protein is CASSHRGVQETQYF.